This T cell receptor beta chain was documented in a study of neurological immune-mediated disorders. V was shortened by 7 bases and J by 3 bases, with 13 bases between the two germline ends. CDR3 length: 14 residues. As for time point: longitudinal time-point 2. This clonotype was recorded at least ten times. Its cognate antigen is unknown. MiXCR, run by TCRdb on the 5' RACE reads, gives a single entry per CDR3 protein. The sample yields about 80,000 distinct CDR3 sequences, 4.5% to 7.5% seen once. Whole-study results and caveats: When the repertoires were grouped phylogenetically, those of 18 of the 34 multiple sclerosis patients came together in a single cluster of related CDR3 sequences, which points to a possible repertoire-level signature.

This clonotype was sampled from an older woman with multiple sclerosis. The rearrangement links TRBV12-3 or TRBV12-4 to TRBJ1-3, with D perhaps TRBD1 (5 bases). The sequenced sample consisted of PBMCs. This CDR3 is CASTFGGIGNTIYF. Written as DNA, the CDR3 is TGTGCCAGCACCTTTGGGGGAATTGGAAACACCATATATTTT.